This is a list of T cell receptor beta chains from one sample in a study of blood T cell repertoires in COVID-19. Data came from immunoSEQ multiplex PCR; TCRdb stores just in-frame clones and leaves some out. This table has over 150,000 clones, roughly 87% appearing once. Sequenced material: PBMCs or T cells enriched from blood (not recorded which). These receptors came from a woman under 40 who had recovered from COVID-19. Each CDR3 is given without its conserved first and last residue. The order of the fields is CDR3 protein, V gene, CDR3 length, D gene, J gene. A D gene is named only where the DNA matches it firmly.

cdr3_aa: ASSPGGTIKVSAF
v_call: TRBV18
cdr3_length: 13
d_call: NA
j_call: TRBJ1-1

cdr3_aa: ASRRTDGSGYGYT
v_call: TRBV19
cdr3_length: 13
d_call: NA
j_call: TRBJ1-2

cdr3_aa: ASSRSGDRKNSPLH
v_call: TRBV7-9
cdr3_length: 14
d_call: NA
j_call: TRBJ1-6

cdr3_aa: ASSQDLRPGLVTDTQY
v_call: TRBV3-1/TRBV3-2
cdr3_length: 16
d_call: TRBD2
j_call: TRBJ2-3

cdr3_aa: ASSPSRTGAASGGYT
v_call: TRBV7-2
cdr3_length: 15
d_call: TRBD1
j_call: TRBJ1-2

cdr3_aa: ASSLDLRANTEAF
v_call: TRBV5-1
cdr3_length: 13
d_call: NA
j_call: TRBJ1-1

cdr3_aa: AWSLRGVGNSPLH
v_call: TRBV30
cdr3_length: 13
d_call: NA
j_call: TRBJ1-6

cdr3_aa: ASRGYLRRNEQF
v_call: TRBV11-3
cdr3_length: 12
d_call: NA
j_call: TRBJ2-1

cdr3_aa: ASSLKGRRNNEKLF
v_call: TRBV27
cdr3_length: 14
d_call: NA
j_call: TRBJ1-4

cdr3_aa: ASSQEWRHSYNEQF
v_call: TRBV4-1
cdr3_length: 14
d_call: NA
j_call: TRBJ2-1

cdr3_aa: SASETGNYGYT
v_call: TRBV20-1
cdr3_length: 11
d_call: TRBD1
j_call: TRBJ1-2

cdr3_aa: ASSLVLTARNTEAF
v_call: TRBV7-2
cdr3_length: 14
d_call: NA
j_call: TRBJ1-1

cdr3_aa: ASSQDRTQY
v_call: TRBV3-1/TRBV3-2
cdr3_length: 9
d_call: NA
j_call: TRBJ2-5

cdr3_aa: ASSWGGTGGYGYT
v_call: TRBV6-5
cdr3_length: 13
d_call: TRBD1
j_call: TRBJ1-2

cdr3_aa: ASSFDTGNTEAF
v_call: TRBV7-8
cdr3_length: 12
d_call: NA
j_call: TRBJ1-1

cdr3_aa: ATTDRGHRGNQPQH
v_call: TRBV24-1
cdr3_length: 14
d_call: TRBD1
j_call: TRBJ1-5

cdr3_aa: ASSNGGGLDTEAF
v_call: TRBV5-1
cdr3_length: 13
d_call: TRBD1
j_call: TRBJ1-1

cdr3_aa: ASKIGPAEGTQY
v_call: TRBV6-5
cdr3_length: 12
d_call: NA
j_call: TRBJ2-5

cdr3_aa: ASRGTADHEQY
v_call: TRBV5-1
cdr3_length: 11
d_call: NA
j_call: TRBJ2-7

cdr3_aa: ASSPRGGDGSTYGYT
v_call: TRBV18
cdr3_length: 15
d_call: NA
j_call: TRBJ1-2

cdr3_aa: ASSLQTGVTEAF
v_call: TRBV7-2
cdr3_length: 12
d_call: TRBD1
j_call: TRBJ1-1

cdr3_aa: ASSLVGRNTEAF
v_call: TRBV7-2
cdr3_length: 12
d_call: NA
j_call: TRBJ1-1

cdr3_aa: ASRGRSRGDTQY
v_call: TRBV11-2
cdr3_length: 12
d_call: NA
j_call: TRBJ2-3

cdr3_aa: ASSLLRFADTQY
v_call: TRBV11-2
cdr3_length: 12
d_call: NA
j_call: TRBJ2-3

cdr3_aa: AWSPQGYEQY
v_call: TRBV30
cdr3_length: 10
d_call: NA
j_call: TRBJ2-7

cdr3_aa: ASSFKGQGGEKLF
v_call: TRBV13
cdr3_length: 13
d_call: TRBD1
j_call: TRBJ1-4

cdr3_aa: ASSWAAGVGTEAF
v_call: TRBV5-1
cdr3_length: 13
d_call: NA
j_call: TRBJ1-1

cdr3_aa: AWKGQGLDNYGYT
v_call: TRBV30
cdr3_length: 13
d_call: TRBD1
j_call: TRBJ1-2

cdr3_aa: ASSLTGQVYYEQY
v_call: TRBV27
cdr3_length: 13
d_call: TRBD1
j_call: TRBJ2-7

cdr3_aa: AWTKPNREYGYT
v_call: TRBV30
cdr3_length: 12
d_call: NA
j_call: TRBJ1-2

cdr3_aa: ASSEQGYTEAF
v_call: TRBV19
cdr3_length: 11
d_call: TRBD1
j_call: TRBJ1-1

cdr3_aa: ASSEGPIRLAGETGPNTGELF
v_call: TRBV9
cdr3_length: 21
d_call: TRBD2
j_call: TRBJ2-2

cdr3_aa: ASRTTGGTGELF
v_call: TRBV5-1
cdr3_length: 12
d_call: TRBD1
j_call: TRBJ2-2

cdr3_aa: ASSVTDSSGNTIY
v_call: TRBV9
cdr3_length: 13
d_call: NA
j_call: TRBJ1-3

cdr3_aa: ASRHSGGAGETQY
v_call: TRBV19
cdr3_length: 13
d_call: TRBD2
j_call: TRBJ2-5

cdr3_aa: ASSRLATRQNEQF
v_call: TRBV19
cdr3_length: 13
d_call: TRBD2
j_call: TRBJ2-1

cdr3_aa: ASKFDSGSSYNEQF
v_call: TRBV6-4
cdr3_length: 14
d_call: TRBD2
j_call: TRBJ2-1

cdr3_aa: ASSPRTGRYTEAF
v_call: TRBV9
cdr3_length: 13
d_call: TRBD1
j_call: TRBJ1-1

cdr3_aa: ASSPGLAGRDTQY
v_call: TRBV5-1
cdr3_length: 13
d_call: TRBD2
j_call: TRBJ2-3

cdr3_aa: ASRLDRGNTEAF
v_call: TRBV27
cdr3_length: 12
d_call: NA
j_call: TRBJ1-1

cdr3_aa: ASSVGSSGNTGELF
v_call: TRBV9
cdr3_length: 14
d_call: TRBD2
j_call: TRBJ2-2

cdr3_aa: ASSQDPSQGSNQPQH
v_call: TRBV4-3
cdr3_length: 15
d_call: NA
j_call: TRBJ1-5

cdr3_aa: ASRPTGHNQPQH
v_call: TRBV27
cdr3_length: 12
d_call: TRBD1
j_call: TRBJ1-5

cdr3_aa: ASSEVTGYSYEQY
v_call: TRBV6-1
cdr3_length: 13
d_call: NA
j_call: TRBJ2-7

cdr3_aa: ASSLRDRELEKLF
v_call: TRBV7-9
cdr3_length: 13
d_call: TRBD1
j_call: TRBJ1-4

cdr3_aa: ATSDLWQSNTGELF
v_call: TRBV24-1
cdr3_length: 14
d_call: NA
j_call: TRBJ2-2

cdr3_aa: ASSIRVTGELF
v_call: TRBV19
cdr3_length: 11
d_call: NA
j_call: TRBJ2-2

cdr3_aa: ASSTPPWTGSEKLF
v_call: TRBV19
cdr3_length: 14
d_call: TRBD1
j_call: TRBJ1-4

cdr3_aa: AWRNPGTTNYGYT
v_call: TRBV30
cdr3_length: 13
d_call: NA
j_call: TRBJ1-2

cdr3_aa: ASSPGVSYGYT
v_call: TRBV6-2/TRBV6-3
cdr3_length: 11
d_call: NA
j_call: TRBJ1-2

cdr3_aa: ASGLAQDSEQY
v_call: TRBV12-5
cdr3_length: 11
d_call: NA
j_call: TRBJ2-7

cdr3_aa: SVGRGSYGYT
v_call: TRBV29-1
cdr3_length: 10
d_call: NA
j_call: TRBJ1-2